The 19 T cell receptor beta chains in this list originate from one sample, sequenced in a study of T cell repertoires in cytomegalovirus infection. TCRdb reprocessed the reads with MiXCR, giving one entry per CDR3 protein. This table has over 250,000 distinct CDR3 sequences, 22% appearing once. These receptors' antigens are unknown. This material consisted of cultured PBMCs, taken from culture after CMV antigen stimulation. These receptors were taken from a human donor in good health (CMV status not recorded). Some clones in this sample may be carry-over from other donors' samples.

J is TRBJ2-3 and V is TRBV4-1; TRBD2 matches at 14 bases. CDR1 and CDR2 (germline): MGHRA, YSYEKL. The CDR3 is made up of 17 amino acids. V was pared by 5 bases and J by 4 bases, with 8 bases of the junction left unmatched. The CDR3 region is CASSTRTSGRPADTQYF. The CDR3 DNA sequence: TGCGCCAGCAGCACGCGGACTAGCGGGAGGCCGGCAGATACGCAGTATTTT.

V and J are TRBV5-4 and TRBJ2-1; 9 bases agree with TRBD1. The CDR3 sequence is 15 residues long. Germline CDR1 SGHNT, CDR2 YYREEE (reference sequence). Trimming at V came to 3 bases and at J to 6 bases, leaving 7 bases not matched to a gene. This chain's CDR3 is CASSYRDRVPNEQFF. The CDR3 DNA sequence: TGTGCCAGCAGCTACCGGGACAGGGTCCCCAATGAGCAGTTCTTC.

Remarks on this clonotype: Given a much more abundant clone one base away, this may be a read error. V usage is TRBV12-3 or TRBV12-4 and J usage is TRBJ2-2; D is possibly TRBD1 (5 bases). The CDR3 extends over 11 amino acids. CDR3 DNA: TGTGCGACAGTTTCTACCGGGGAGCTGTTTTTT. It yields the protein CATVSTGELFF.

The chain joins TRBV4-2 to TRBJ2-6; D remains unclear. This CDR3 spans 18 amino acids. With 1 base removed from V and 1 base from J, the gap between germline ends came to 14 bases. Germline V gene lookup returns CDR1 LGHNA and CDR2 YNFKEQ. DNA of the CDR3: TGTGCCAGCAGCCAAGCCGGGTCCGGGCTATCTGGGGCCAACGTCCTGACTTTC. Amino acid sequence: CASSQAGSGLSGANVLTF.

The chain has TRBV7-2 and TRBJ1-1, with D possibly matching TRBD1 (6 bases). The CDR3 is made up of 17 amino acids. Germline lookup yields CDR1 SGHTA and CDR2 FQGNSA. Deletions cut 4 bases from V and 0 bases from J, with 18 bases between. The CDR3 is CASSSRYYRVLNTEAFF. CDR3 nucleotides: TGTGCCAGCAGCTCACGATATTACAGGGTCCTGAACACTGAAGCTTTCTTT.

This clonotype was counted a few times. With a much larger clone just one base away, this may be a read error. CDR3 coding DNA: TGTGCCAGCAGCTTAATGGGGAGCAATCAGCCCCAGCATTTT. Translated, it gives CASSLMGSNQPQHF. The rearrangement joins TRBV5-5 to TRBJ1-5; no firm D call. Trimming took 2 bases from V and 1 from J, leaving 7 bases between them. This CDR3 has 14 residues. Per the germline V gene, CDR1 is SGHKS and CDR2 is YYEKEE (reference sequence).

Ten or more counts support this clonotype. This rearrangement joins TRBV12-3 or TRBV12-4 to TRBJ1-1, with 11 bases fitting TRBD1. Trimming took 3 bases from V and 8 from J; bases not matched to a gene: 5. The CDR3 contains 14 residues. This CDR3 is CASSFGQGAREAFF. CDR3 sequence (DNA): TGTGCCAGCAGTTTCGGACAGGGGGCAAGAGAAGCTTTCTTT.

This clonotype turned up a few times. The genes are TRBV7-6 and TRBJ1-4, with D possibly matching TRBD1 (6 bases). This CDR3 has 14 residues. Germline V gives CDR1 SGHVS, CDR2 FNYEAQ. The germline V and J ends were trimmed by 5 bases and 7 bases, with 14 bases remaining between them. This chain's CDR3 is CASSLGQSGEKLFF. CDR3 nucleotide sequence: TGTGCCAGCAGCCTAGGACAGAGTGGTGAAAAACTGTTTTTT.

The V call is TRBV4-3, the J call TRBJ2-1; the D gene is possibly TRBD1 (6 bases). The length of the CDR3 is 15 residues. Germline-derived CDR1 and CDR2 are LGHNA and YSLEER. The V end lost 4 bases, the J end lost 6 bases, and 16 bases lay between the germline ends. The CDR3 DNA sequence: TGCGCCAGCAGCCTCCTCGGACAGAAAGGCAATGAGCAGTTCTTC. This translates into CASSLLGQKGNEQFF.

This clonotype occurred once. The rearrangement uses TRBV5-4 and TRBJ2-3, with 11 positions matching TRBD2. Trimming took 0 bases from V and 4 from J; bases not matched to a gene: 7. The CDR3 runs 17 residues. Germline CDR1 SGHNT, CDR2 YYREEE (reference sequence). CDR3 sequence (DNA): TGTGCCAGCAGCTTGGAACTAGCGGGAGTGGCGTCAGATACGCAGTATTTT. Amino acid sequence: CASSLELAGVASDTQYF.

V usage is TRBV20-1 and J usage is TRBJ2-7; 7 nucleotides agree with TRBD2. The germline CDR1 and CDR2 sequences are DFQATT and SNEGSKA (reference sequence). V trimming: 6 bases; J trimming: 1 base; junction bases outside the gene matches: 15. The length of the CDR3 is 16 residues. The CDR3 protein is CSAGWLAVSNSYEQYF. In nucleotides, the CDR3 is TGCAGTGCGGGGTGGCTAGCGGTATCGAATTCCTACGAGCAGTACTTC.

This clonotype showed up just a few times. The CDR3 reads CASSWLGQEINEQFF. The CDR3 DNA sequence: TGTGCCAGCAGTTGGTTGGGACAGGAGATTAATGAGCAGTTCTTC. The chain employs TRBV27 and TRBJ2-1; 8 bases map to TRBD1. The germline V gene encodes CDR1 MNHEY and CDR2 SMNVEV (reference sequence). V lost 4 bases to trimming and J lost 7 bases; unmatched junction nucleotides: 9. This CDR3 is built from 15 residues.

This clonotype was counted between two and nine times. The CDR3 protein is CASATGRIYGYTF. The CDR3, as DNA: TGTGCCAGTGCGACTGGGAGGATCTATGGCTACACCTTC. The chain has TRBV19 and TRBJ1-2; D gene uncertain. CDR1 is LNHDA and CDR2 is SQIVND in the germline V gene (reference sequence). The ends were cut back, 8 bases at V and 4 bases at J, with 14 bases in the middle. The CDR3 has 13 amino acids.

V gene TRBV19 combines with J gene TRBJ2-5; D gene unclear. Between the trimmed V and J ends, which lost 6 bases and 2 bases, there was a span of 7 bases. The CDR3 totals 12 residues. The V gene's germline CDR1 is LNHDA and CDR2 SQIVND (reference sequence). The CDR3 reads CASSYSQETQYF. For the CDR3, the DNA is TGTGCCAGTAGCTACAGTCAAGAGACCCAGTACTTC.

The sample holds many counts of this clonotype. V gene TRBV12-3 or TRBV12-4 combines with J gene TRBJ1-4; D remains ambiguous. This CDR3 spans 15 amino acids. Trimming removed 3 bases from V and 7 bases from J, with 15 bases in between. The CDR3 DNA is TGTGCCAGCAGTTTTGGGTCGGCGAGGATTGAAAAACTGTTTTTT. Encoded protein: CASSFGSARIEKLFF.

The rearrangement uses TRBV10-3 and TRBJ1-4, with D possibly matching TRBD1 (5 bases). There are 11 residues in the CDR3. V lost 6 bases and J 9 bases, leaving 8 bases between the germline ends. Germline-derived CDR1 and CDR2 are ENHRY and SYGVKD. The CDR3 is CAISPGQKLFF. The CDR3 bases are TGTGCCATCAGCCCGGGACAAAAACTGTTTTTT.

The rearrangement joins TRBV29-1 to TRBJ1-1, with D possibly TRBD1 on 5 matching bases. Between the trimmed V and J ends, which lost 4 bases and 5 bases, there was a span of 14 bases. Germline lookup yields CDR1 SQVTM and CDR2 ANQGSEA. This CDR3 comprises 13 residues. The CDR3 reads CSVVPRGYTEAFF. The CDR3 DNA sequence: TGCAGCGTTGTCCCAAGGGGTTATACTGAAGCTTTCTTT.

The chain links TRBV6-8 to TRBJ1-4; unclear D gene. CDR3 length: 11 amino acids. Trimming shortened V by 6 bases and J by 5 bases, and 4 bases separated the two germline ends. Germline V gene data show CDR1 as MNHGY and CDR2 as SAAAGT. Written as DNA, the CDR3 is TGTGCCAGCAGGCAGAATGAAAAACTGTTTTTT. Translated, it gives CASRQNEKLFF.

This clonotype has a count of ten or more. This rearrangement joins TRBV7-6 to TRBJ2-3; either TRBD1 or TRBD2 may fit D (5 bases each). V was shortened by 5 bases and J by 2 bases, with 14 bases between the two germline ends. The CDR3 totals 15 residues. Germline V gene lookup returns CDR1 SGHVS and CDR2 FNYEAQ. CDR3 in DNA: TGTGCCAGCAGCGATCTAATCGGGGCCACAGATACGCAGTATTTT. Its translation: CASSDLIGATDTQYF. Full variable domain (rest looked up from reference TRBV7-6 and TRBJ2-3): GAGVSQSPRYKVTKRGQDVALRCDPISGHVSLYWYRQALGQGPEFLTYFNYEAQQDKSGLPNDRFSAERPEGSISTLTIQRTEQRDSAMYRCASSDLIGATDTQYFGPGTRLTVL.